The clone carrying this T cell receptor (beta chain) was recorded a few times. Its target is not known. Produced via immunoSEQ multiplex PCR; TCRdb's table is partial and in-frame only. There are nearly 15,000 clones in the sample; roughly two thirds occur only once, and roughly 50% lies in the top ten. These data originate in a study of radiotherapy plus CTLA-4 blockade in lung cancer. Study findings and constraints: Response was reportedly best predicted by early blood T cell clone dynamics, with interferon-beta.

This CDR3 is built from 13 residues. V lost 2 bases and J 9 bases, leaving 14 bases between the germline ends. The germline V gene encodes CDR1 SGHDT and CDR2 YYEEEE. V is TRBV5-6 and J is TRBJ2-5; no firm D call. The sample was peripheral blood, taken from a patient treated with radiotherapy plus ipilimumab. The receptor was isolated from a human donor with non-small cell lung cancer whose response to radiotherapy plus ipilimumab could not be evaluated. The DNA of the CDR3 is TGTGCCAGCAGCTTACGAGACGGTGGAGCCCAGTACTTC. The encoded protein is CASSLRDGGAQYF.